These 20 T cell receptor beta chains were all obtained from the same sample, sequenced in a study of regulatory T cells in long-lasting Graves disease. As to time point: newly diagnosed GD, antithyroid drugs for less than 3 months. From PBMCs, RNA was extracted and then used to make the TCR library. iRepertoire HTBI primers and Arm-PCR of CDR3 regions built TCR beta libraries. TCRdb passed the multiplex PCR reads through MiXCR, listing each CDR3 protein once. Here the sample spans under 800,000 distinct CDR3 sequences, about 16% being singletons. The same sample was also used in a study of T cells in Graves' hyperthyroidism and ophthalmopathy.

The material was peripheral blood mononuclear cells (PBMCs), obtained at new diagnosis, from a patient treated with antithyroid drugs. The origin of the receptors is a woman in her thirties with Graves disease.

This clonotype occurred many times. The J gene is TRBJ1-2, the V gene TRBV9; D is possibly TRBD1 (5 bases). From germline, CDR1 is SGDLS and CDR2 YYNGEE. The CDR3 loop spans 14 amino acids. The V end lost 3 bases, the J end lost 8 bases, and 17 bases lay between the germline ends. CDR3 sequence (DNA): TGTGCCAGCAGCGAGCAAGGGGAGCGGGAAGGCTACACCTTC. Protein product: CASSEQGEREGYTF.

The CDR3 DNA is TGTGCCAGTAGTATAATATCGCGCGGGACAGGGGTCTCTGGGGCCAACGTCCTGACTTTC. It yields the protein CASSIISRGTGVSGANVLTF. The chain couples TRBV19 to TRBJ2-6, with 10 nucleotides matching TRBD1. In germline, CDR1 is LNHDA, CDR2 SQIVND (reference sequence). The CDR3 has 20 residues. V shed 2 bases and J 0 bases; nucleotides not matched to a gene: 10.

This chain links TRBV18 with TRBJ1-2; TRBD1 aligns across 12 bases. Germline-derived CDR1 and CDR2 are KGHSH and LQKENI. V lost 8 bases to trimming and J lost 7 bases; unmatched junction nucleotides: 5. The CDR3 covers 13 residues. The CDR3 protein is CASAGQGASGYTF. CDR3 in DNA: TGTGCCAGCGCGGGACAGGGGGCCTCTGGCTACACCTTC.

This clonotype was picked up many times. This sequence joins TRBV12-3 or TRBV12-4 and TRBJ1-2; perhaps TRBD1 as D (6 bases). The CDR3 runs 13 residues. Trimming took off 5 bases at V and 8 bases at J, with 15 bases between the two ends. The CDR3 DNA is TGTGCCAGCAGTATCGGGGGCTCTTGGGGCTACACCTTC. Translating it yields CASSIGGSWGYTF.

This clonotype occurred many times. V gene TRBV2 combines with J gene TRBJ2-5; 11 bases line up with TRBD2. Trimming cost V 4 bases and J 9 bases; bases outside gene matches: 10. CDR3 length equals 15 residues. The germline gives CDR1 SNHLY, CDR2 FYNNEI. CDR3 in DNA: TGTGCCAGCAGTGCGTCGAAAGTAGCGGGAGGGCCCCAGTACTTC. It is translated as CASSASKVAGGPQYF. Full variable domain (outside the CDR3, taken from reference TRBV2 and TRBJ2-5): EPEVTQTPSHQVTQMGQEVILRCVPISNHLYFYWYRQILGQKVEFLVSFYNNEISEKSEIFDDQFSVERPDGSNFTLKIRSTKLEDSAMYFCASSASKVAGGPQYFGPGTRLLVL.

This clonotype came up many times. The chain links TRBV28 to TRBJ1-4; TRBD1 aligns across 10 bases. CDR3 length: 14 amino acids. The V gene's germline CDR1 is MDHEN and CDR2 SYDVKM. V was pared by 6 bases and J by 14 bases, with 12 bases of the junction left unmatched. The CDR3 protein is CASSRDRGASFLFF. The DNA for the CDR3 is TGTGCCAGCAGCCGGGACAGGGGCGCTTCTTTCCTGTTTTTT.

The chain combines TRBV20-1 with TRBJ1-5; D remains ambiguous. CDR1 DFQATT and CDR2 SNEGSKA come from the germline V gene (reference sequence). The V end lost 6 bases, the J end lost 1 base, and 10 bases lay between the germline ends. The CDR3 runs 13 residues. This CDR3 reads CSAALGSNQPQHF. Written as DNA, the CDR3 is TGCAGTGCCGCCCTGGGGAGCAATCAGCCCCAGCATTTT.

CDR3 loop: CASSQLGQGIDTQYF. In DNA form, the CDR3 reads TGTGCCAGCAGCCAATTGGGACAGGGTATAGATACGCAGTATTTT. V usage is TRBV3-1 and J usage is TRBJ2-3; 9 bases are a match to TRBD1. This CDR3 has 15 residues. Trimming took 2 bases from V and 5 from J; bases not matched to a gene: 5. CDR1 is LGHDT and CDR2 is YNNKEL in the germline V gene (reference sequence).

The chain has TRBV20-1 and TRBJ1-2; D call uncertain. In germline, CDR1 is DFQATT, CDR2 SNEGSKA (reference sequence). This CDR3 is built from 13 residues. Trimming pared 4 bases from V and 6 bases from J, leaving 15 bases between. CDR3 protein: CSAIPDGPDGYTF. The CDR3, as DNA: TGCAGTGCTATTCCGGACGGACCTGATGGCTACACCTTC.

V usage is TRBV15 and J usage is TRBJ1-1; 9 bases fit TRBD1. The trim removed 3 bases at V and 7 bases at J, leaving 6 bases unmatched. CDR3 size: 14 residues. Germline values: CDR1 LNHNV, CDR2 YYDKDF (reference sequence). CDR3 residues: CATSSRDRVNEAFF. CDR3 nucleotides: TGTGCCACCAGCAGCCGGGACAGGGTAAATGAAGCTTTCTTT.

This clonotype occurred many times. The V gene is TRBV5-1, the J gene TRBJ2-2; D call uncertain. CDR3 length: 13 amino acids. Trimming took off 5 bases at V and 1 base at J, with 6 bases between the two ends. Germline V gene data show CDR1 as SGHRS and CDR2 as YFSETQ. Written as DNA, the CDR3 is TGCGCCAGCAGGTTGTGGAACACCGGGGAGCTGTTTTTT. It is translated as CASRLWNTGELFF.

This clonotype was seen repeatedly, ten times or more. This chain links TRBV20-1 with TRBJ1-5; D is unresolved. V dropped 3 bases and J dropped 3 bases, with 9 bases sitting between them. The CDR3 covers 13 residues. Germline CDR1 is DFQATT and CDR2 is SNEGSKA (reference sequence). The CDR3 sequence: CSARGTDNQPQHF. The DNA for the CDR3 is TGCAGTGCTAGGGGCACTGACAATCAGCCCCAGCATTTT.

The gene calls are TRBV5-1 and TRBJ2-1; 7 nucleotides match TRBD2. Germline lookup yields CDR1 SGHRS and CDR2 YFSETQ. The junction had 12 bases not matched to a gene; V was cut back by 7 bases and J by 5 bases. CDR3 length: 15 residues. This chain's CDR3 is CASHVVAGVNNEQFF. DNA for the CDR3: TGCGCCAGCCACGTCGTGGCGGGGGTAAACAATGAGCAGTTCTTC.

This clonotype was seen a handful of times. V and J are TRBV19 and TRBJ1-5; D possibly corresponds to TRBD1 (5 bases). The germline V gene encodes CDR1 LNHDA and CDR2 SQIVND (reference sequence). The CDR3 consists of 15 residues. Between the trimmed V and J ends, which lost 4 bases and 3 bases, there was a span of 13 bases. The CDR3 reads CASSNPGRANQPQHF. In DNA, the CDR3 is TGTGCCAGTAGTAACCCGGGCAGGGCCAATCAGCCCCAGCATTTT.

This clonotype was seen only a few times. The junction differs from germline at one of its ends, possibly a read error. The V gene is TRBV20-1, the J gene TRBJ1-5; D is undetermined. This CDR3 has 16 amino acids. From germline, CDR1 is DFQATT and CDR2 SNEGSKA (reference sequence). In nucleotides, the CDR3 is TGCGGTGCTACAGACACGTTTCTGGGCAGCAATCAGCCCCAGCATTTT. Translation gives CGATDTFLGSNQPQHF.

As concerns this clonotype: Germline is not matched at one junction end, which may reflect a read error. This chain connects TRBV7-2 to TRBJ2-2; perhaps TRBD2 as D (6 bases). The germline gives CDR1 SGHTA, CDR2 FQGNSA. The CDR3 extends over 15 amino acids. CDR3 region: CASNLADFRTGELFF. DNA for the CDR3: TGTGCCAGCAACTTAGCGGATTTTCGCACCGGGGAGCTGTTTTTT.

The J gene is TRBJ1-4, the V gene TRBV19; D call uncertain. Germline CDR1 is LNHDA and CDR2 is SQIVND (reference sequence). CDR3 length: 15 residues. V was shortened by 7 bases and J by 8 bases, with 20 bases between the two germline ends. The CDR3: CASTRTDGPEEKLFF. For the CDR3, the DNA is TGTGCCAGTACTAGAACGGACGGGCCGGAGGAAAAACTGTTTTTT.

This clonotype occurred many times. The chain recombines TRBV29-1 with TRBJ2-7; 12 nucleotides line up with TRBD1. This CDR3 has 13 residues. The V and J ends lost 6 bases and 2 bases, in that order; junction bases with no gene match: 2. Germline CDR1 and CDR2: SQVTM and ANQGSEA. The chain's CDR3 is CSVGQGAAYEQYF. The CDR3 DNA reads as TGCAGCGTGGGACAGGGGGCGGCCTACGAGCAGTACTTC.

This clonotype was detected many times. At one boundary the junction diverges from the germline segment, which might be a read error. V is TRBV2 and J is TRBJ2-3; 7 bases line up with TRBD2. The V gene's germline CDR1 is SNHLY and CDR2 FYNNEI. CDR3 length equals 14 residues. The CDR3 DNA follows: TGTGCCAGCACCGTTGGCGGGAGCAGAGATACGCAGTATTTT. Translating gives CASTVGGSRDTQYF.

The chain is built from TRBV20-1 and TRBJ1-6, with TRBD1 matching over 8 bases. The CDR3 loop spans 16 amino acids. Germline CDR1 DFQATT, CDR2 SNEGSKA (reference sequence). Trimming at V came to 0 bases and at J to 6 bases, leaving 7 bases not matched to a gene. The CDR3 DNA is TGCAGTGCTAGAGATTTTGGACAGGGCGTTAATTCACCCCTCCACTTT. Protein: CSARDFGQGVNSPLHF.